Below are 9 T cell receptor beta chains sequenced from a single sample in a study of regulatory T cells in long-lasting Graves disease. Time point denoted: newly diagnosed GD, antithyroid drugs for less than 3 months. The TCR library was made from RNA that had been extracted from PBMCs in TRIzol. Assembly of TCR beta libraries relied on iRepertoire HTBI primers together with Arm-PCR of CDR3 regions. Each CDR3 protein is one row after TCRdb ran MiXCR on the multiplex PCR reads. There are hundreds of thousands of distinct CDR3 sequences in the sample; roughly 13% occur only once, and roughly 10% lies in the top ten. These sequences were also reported in another study, on T cells in Graves' hyperthyroidism and ophthalmopathy.

This sample comprised peripheral blood mononuclear cells (PBMCs), obtained at new diagnosis, from a patient treated with antithyroid drugs. The receptors originated from a man aged 25 to 40 with Graves disease.

This clonotype was detected many times. This rearrangement joins TRBV20-1 to TRBJ2-7; D is unresolved. The V end was cut by 0 bases, the J end by 0 bases, with 9 bases between. Germline V gene sequence: CDR1 DFQATT, CDR2 SNEGSKA (reference sequence). CDR3 length equals 14 residues. CDR3 nucleotides: TGCAGTGCTAGAGATTACACCGACTCCTACGAGCAGTACTTC. This gives the protein CSARDYTDSYEQYF.

This clonotype was seen at least ten times. The chain joins TRBV5-1 to TRBJ1-1, with D possibly TRBD1 on 5 matching bases. The germline CDR1 and CDR2 sequences are SGHRS and YFSETQ. The CDR3 sequence is 11 residues long. V was pared by 5 bases and J by 10 bases, with 12 bases between. The CDR3 reads CASRSSGGAFF. CDR3 DNA: TGCGCCAGCAGATCCTCGGGGGGAGCTTTCTTT.

This clonotype was recorded at least ten times. V and J are TRBV20-1 and TRBJ2-7; D is uncertain. Trimming took off 6 bases at V and 4 bases at J, with 10 bases between the two ends. Germline CDR1 DFQATT, CDR2 SNEGSKA (reference sequence). The CDR3 length is 11 residues. The CDR3 sequence: CSAPNGYEQYF. The CDR3 DNA sequence: TGCAGTGCCCCTAACGGTTACGAGCAGTACTTC.

This clonotype occurred many times. The chain combines TRBV20-1 with TRBJ2-5, with a tentative D call TRBD1 (5 bases). There are 13 residues in the CDR3. CDR1 is DFQATT and CDR2 is SNEGSKA in the germline V gene (reference sequence). The V end was cut by 3 bases, the J end by 2 bases, with 10 bases between. CDR3 loop: CSASRTTQETQYF. The CDR3 bases are TGCAGTGCTAGTCGGACAACTCAAGAGACCCAGTACTTC.

This rearrangement joins TRBV10-3 to TRBJ2-2; unclear D gene. CDR3 size: 15 residues. The V and J ends lost 4 bases and 5 bases respectively, with 14 bases between them. Germline lookup yields CDR1 ENHRY and CDR2 SYGVKD. For the CDR3, the DNA is TGTGCCATCAGTGCGCCTGGACCAAAAACCGGGGAGCTGTTTTTT. Translated: CAISAPGPKTGELFF.

The J gene is TRBJ2-2, the V gene TRBV9; D gene ambiguous. The CDR3 runs 14 residues. Per germline, CDR1 SGDLS and CDR2 YYNGEE. The V gene lost 0 bases and the J gene lost 4 bases, with 7 bases spanning the gap. The chain's CDR3 is CASSVVAVTGELFF. DNA of the CDR3: TGTGCCAGCAGCGTAGTGGCGGTCACCGGGGAGCTGTTTTTT.

The chain recombines TRBV12-3 or TRBV12-4 with TRBJ2-2; D possibly corresponds to TRBD1 (6 bases). This CDR3 spans 13 amino acids. V lost 8 bases, J lost 7 bases, and 14 bases lay in between. The CDR3 spells CASWAGEGGELFF. The CDR3 bases are TGTGCCAGCTGGGCAGGGGAAGGCGGGGAGCTGTTTTTT.

This clonotype occurred a few times. The chain combines TRBV9 with TRBJ1-2, with 10 bases matching TRBD1. V shed 2 bases and J 8 bases; nucleotides not matched to a gene: 15. Germline CDR1 SGDLS, CDR2 YYNGEE. The CDR3 consists of 17 residues. CDR3 nucleotide sequence: TGTGCCAGCAGCGTTGGGGTTCCGGGACAGGGGTATGAGGGCTACACCTTC. Translation gives CASSVGVPGQGYEGYTF. The full variable domain, its missing parts supplied by reference TRBV9 and TRBJ1-2, is DSGVTQTPKHLITATGQRVTLRCSPRSGDLSVYWYQQSLDQGLQFLIQYYNGEERAKGNILERFSAQQFPDLHSELNLSSLELGDSALYFCASSVGVPGQGYEGYTFGSGTRLTVV.

This chain connects TRBV19 to TRBJ2-7; D is undetermined. Germline CDR1 reads LNHDA; CDR2 reads SQIVND (reference sequence). The CDR3 sequence is 14 residues long. V was pared by 3 bases and J by 6 bases, with 15 bases between. Here the CDR3 DNA reads TGTGCCAGTAGTATGGAACCCACCCCCACCGAGCAGTACTTC. Amino acid sequence: CASSMEPTPTEQYF.